These 11 T cell receptor beta chains were all obtained from the same sample, sequenced in a study of OX40 agonist ivuxolimab in advanced cancers. Clones were sequenced by immunoSEQ multiplex PCR, and TCRdb holds only the in-frame ones, with some missing. The sample records 50,000 or so clones, approximately 89% being singletons. The source was CD4+ or CD8+ T cells sorted from blood, collected in a trial of the OX40 agonist ivuxolimab. The receptors here all came from an adult with an advanced solid tumor such as melanoma, head and neck, liver or kidney cancer.

The gene calls are TRBV7-9 and TRBJ2-1, with D possibly being TRBD1 (6 bases). V dropped 5 bases and J dropped 9 bases, with 17 bases sitting between them. CDR3 length equals 14 residues. Looked up from germline, CDR1 is SEHNR and CDR2 is FQNEAQ (reference sequence). The CDR3 reads CASSRPGTRSEQFF. The CDR3 DNA sequence: TGTGCCAGCAGCCGACCCGGGACACGCAGTGAGCAGTTCTTC.

This chain uses TRBV11-1 with TRBJ2-5; a weak D match, TRBD2 (5 bases). CDR3 length equals 13 residues. V shed 5 bases and J shed 9 bases, with 16 bases lying between them. The germline gives CDR1 SGHAT, CDR2 FQDESV (reference sequence). The CDR3, as DNA: TGTGCCAGCAGCCCCGGGGTCGGGGTAGCCCAGTACTTC. Translation gives CASSPGVGVAQYF.

The V gene is TRBV5-8, the J gene TRBJ2-1; D unresolved. This CDR3 is 15 amino acids long. Germline CDR1 is SGHTS and CDR2 is YDEGEE. V was trimmed by 5 bases and J by 0 bases, leaving 12 bases between them. The DNA of the CDR3 is TGTGCCAGCAGGGACCAGGTGTACTCCTACAATGAGCAGTTCTTC. Protein: CASRDQVYSYNEQFF. The whole variable domain, remainder taken from reference TRBV5-8 and TRBJ2-1, is EAGVTQSPTHLIKTRGQQATLRCSPISGHTSVYWYQQALGLGLQFLLWYDEGEERNRGNFPPRFSGRQFPNYSSELNVNALELEDSALYLCASRDQVYSYNEQFFGPGTRLTVL.

The chain carries TRBV10-3 and TRBJ2-1; 11 nucleotides match TRBD2. V lost 8 bases to trimming and J lost 7 bases; unmatched junction nucleotides: 10. The germline V gene has CDR1 ENHRY and CDR2 SYGVKD. The CDR3 is 15 amino acids. The CDR3 nucleotides read TGTGCCATCGGTTTAAGGACTAGCGGGCGAAATGAGCAGTTCTTC. This gives the protein CAIGLRTSGRNEQFF.

CDR3 in amino acids: CASSLGDSNYEQYF. The CDR3 DNA reads as TGCGCCAGCAGCTTAGGGGACAGCAACTACGAGCAGTACTTC. V usage is TRBV5-1 and J usage is TRBJ2-7, with TRBD1 identical over 7 bases. V trimming: 2 bases; J trimming: 3 bases; junction bases outside the gene matches: 5. Germline V gene sequence: CDR1 SGHRS, CDR2 YFSETQ. CDR3 length: 14 residues.

The J gene is TRBJ2-3, the V gene TRBV18; 7 nucleotides agree with TRBD2. The CDR3 extends over 20 amino acids. After removal of 0 bases from V and 2 bases from J, the junction contained 17 bases not matched to a gene. Germline-derived CDR1 and CDR2 are KGHSH and LQKENI. The CDR3 DNA is TGTGCCAGCTCACCACCGAGCCGAGGTCGGATAGCGGGCTCCACAGATACGCAGTATTTT. Encoded protein: CASSPPSRGRIAGSTDTQYF.

V is TRBV7-2 and J is TRBJ2-5; 9 bases fit TRBD2. Per germline, CDR1 SGHTA and CDR2 FQGNSA. The CDR3 loop spans 15 amino acids. The V gene end was trimmed by 7 bases and the J gene end by 4 bases; junction bases not matched to a gene: 10. The chain's CDR3 is CASTAGRGLAETQYF. In DNA, the CDR3 is TGTGCCAGCACCGCGGGTAGGGGACTAGCAGAGACCCAGTACTTC.

This sequence joins TRBV11-2 and TRBJ1-2, with D tentatively TRBD1 (5 bases). The CDR3 length is 13 residues. Germline V lookup: CDR1 SGHAT, CDR2 FQNNGV. Trimming shortened V by 5 bases and J by 5 bases, and 12 bases separated the two germline ends. CDR3 nucleotide sequence: TGTGCCAGCAGCCCATCGACAGTATATGGCTACACCTTC. Amino acid sequence: CASSPSTVYGYTF. Full variable domain (rest looked up from reference TRBV11-2 and TRBJ1-2): EAGVAQSPRYKIIEKRQSVAFWCNPISGHATLYWYQQILGQGPKLLIQFQNNGVVDDSQLPKDRFSAERLKGVDSTLKIQPAKLEDSAVYLCASSPSTVYGYTFGSGTRLTVV.

To note about this clone: A read error may produce the germline difference seen at one junction end. This chain uses TRBV7-3 with TRBJ2-3, with 10 bases aligning to TRBD2. Germline loops: CDR1 SGHTA, CDR2 FQGTGA. The CDR3 consists of 17 residues. The CDR3 reads CASSLNGLAGGTDTQYF. The CDR3 DNA sequence: TGTGCCAGCAGCTTAAACGGTTTAGCGGGAGGCACCGATACGCAGTATTTT. The whole variable domain, filled in from reference TRBV7-3 and TRBJ2-3, reads GAGVSQTPSNKVTEKGKYVELRCDPISGHTALYWYRQSLGQGPEFLIYFQGTGAADDSGLPNDRFFAVRPEGSVSTLKIQRTERGDSAVYLCASSLNGLAGGTDTQYFGPGTRLTVL.

V is TRBV28 and J is TRBJ2-4; perhaps TRBD2 as D (5 bases). Trimming removed 7 bases from V and 0 bases from J, with 13 bases in between. CDR1 is MDHEN, CDR2 SYDVKM, per germline. The CDR3 is 15 residues long. The CDR3 nucleotides read TGTGCCAGCACCCCCAGCGGCATAGCCAAAAACATTCAGTACTTC. It codes for CASTPSGIAKNIQYF. The full variable domain, completed using reference TRBV28 and TRBJ2-4, is DVKVTQSSRYLVKRTGEKVFLECVQDMDHENMFWYRQDPGLGLRLIYFSYDVKMKEKGDIPEGYSVSREKKERFSLILESASTNQTSMYLCASTPSGIAKNIQYFGAGTRLSVL.

The rearrangement uses TRBV4-2 and TRBJ1-3; 10 bases agree with TRBD1. With 4 bases clipped from V and 4 bases from J, the junction kept 4 bases outside the gene matches. From germline, CDR1 is LGHNA and CDR2 YNFKEQ. This CDR3 is built from 15 residues. In DNA form, the CDR3 reads TGTGCCAGCAGCCCGGGACAGGGGACCGGAAACACCATATATTTT. Protein product: CASSPGQGTGNTIYF.